Detailed here is one T cell receptor (beta chain). The antigen is not known. This sample is drawn from a study of shared clonotypes between healthy human individuals. Study-wide results and caveats: Donor clonotype sharing was expected to depend on sequencing depth.

Sequenced by immunoSEQ multiplex PCR; TCRdb stores in-frame clones only, minus some. The sample yields over 950,000 clones, around 77% seen once. All donors were Caucasian adults living in Nashville, Tennessee. Per the germline V gene, CDR1 is MDHEN and CDR2 is SYDVKM. Deletions cut 6 bases from V and 3 bases from J, with 12 bases between. The CDR3 loop spans 14 amino acids. V gene TRBV28 combines with J gene TRBJ2-1, with D tentatively TRBD2 (6 bases). The sequence came from a man aged 18 to 30 in good health. Some clones in this sample may be carry-over from other donors' samples. Sample: memory CD4+ T cells from PBMCs. The subset: CD45RA-negative fraction. CDR3 coding DNA: TGTGCCAGCAGCTGGGGACTGGGCTACAATGAGCAGTTCTTC. Amino acids: CASSWGLGYNEQFF.